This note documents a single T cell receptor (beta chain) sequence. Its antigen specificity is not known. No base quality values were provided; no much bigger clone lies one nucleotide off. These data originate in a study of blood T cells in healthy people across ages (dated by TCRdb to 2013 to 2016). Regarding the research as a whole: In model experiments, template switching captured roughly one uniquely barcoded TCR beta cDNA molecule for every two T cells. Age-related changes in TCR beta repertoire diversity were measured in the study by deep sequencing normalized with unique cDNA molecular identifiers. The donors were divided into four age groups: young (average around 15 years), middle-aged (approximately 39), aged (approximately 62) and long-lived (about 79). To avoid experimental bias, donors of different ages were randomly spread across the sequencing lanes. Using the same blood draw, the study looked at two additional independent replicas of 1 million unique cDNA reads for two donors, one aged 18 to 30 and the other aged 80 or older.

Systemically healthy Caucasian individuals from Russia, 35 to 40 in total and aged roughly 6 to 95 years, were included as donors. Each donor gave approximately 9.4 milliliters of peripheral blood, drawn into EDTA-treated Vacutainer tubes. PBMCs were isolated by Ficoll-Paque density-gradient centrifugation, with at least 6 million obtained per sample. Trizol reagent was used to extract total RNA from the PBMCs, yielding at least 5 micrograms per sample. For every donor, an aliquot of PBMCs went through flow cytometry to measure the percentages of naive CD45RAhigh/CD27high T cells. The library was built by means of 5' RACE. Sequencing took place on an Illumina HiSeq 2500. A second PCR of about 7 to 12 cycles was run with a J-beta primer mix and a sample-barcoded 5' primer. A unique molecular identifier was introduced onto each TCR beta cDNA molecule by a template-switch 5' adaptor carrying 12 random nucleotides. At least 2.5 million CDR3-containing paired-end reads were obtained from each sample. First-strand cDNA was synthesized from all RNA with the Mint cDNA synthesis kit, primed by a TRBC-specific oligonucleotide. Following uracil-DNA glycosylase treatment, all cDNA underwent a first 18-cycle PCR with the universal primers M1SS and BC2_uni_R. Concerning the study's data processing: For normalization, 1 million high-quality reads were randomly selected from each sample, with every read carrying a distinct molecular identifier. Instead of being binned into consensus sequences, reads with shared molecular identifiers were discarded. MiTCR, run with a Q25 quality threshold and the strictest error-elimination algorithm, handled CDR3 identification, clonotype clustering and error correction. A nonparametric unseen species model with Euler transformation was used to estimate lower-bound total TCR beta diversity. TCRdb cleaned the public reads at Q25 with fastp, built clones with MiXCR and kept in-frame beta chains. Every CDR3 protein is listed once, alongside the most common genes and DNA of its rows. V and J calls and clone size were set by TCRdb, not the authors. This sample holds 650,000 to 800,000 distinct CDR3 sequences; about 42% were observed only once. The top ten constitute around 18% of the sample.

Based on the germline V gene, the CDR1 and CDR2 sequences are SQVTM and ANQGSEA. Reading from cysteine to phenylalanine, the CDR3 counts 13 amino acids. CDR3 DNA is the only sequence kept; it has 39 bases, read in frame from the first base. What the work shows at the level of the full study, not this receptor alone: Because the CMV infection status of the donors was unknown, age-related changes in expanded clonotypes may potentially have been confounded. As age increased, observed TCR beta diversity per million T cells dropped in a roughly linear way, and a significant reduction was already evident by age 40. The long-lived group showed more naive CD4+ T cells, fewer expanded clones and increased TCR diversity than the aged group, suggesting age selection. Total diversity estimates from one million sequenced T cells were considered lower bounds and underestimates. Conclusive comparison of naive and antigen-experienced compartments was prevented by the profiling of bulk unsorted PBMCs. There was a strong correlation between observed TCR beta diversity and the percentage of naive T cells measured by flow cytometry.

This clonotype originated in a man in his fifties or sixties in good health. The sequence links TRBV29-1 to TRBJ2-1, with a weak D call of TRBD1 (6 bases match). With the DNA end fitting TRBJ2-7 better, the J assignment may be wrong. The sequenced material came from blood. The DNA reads TGCAGCGTTCGAGGGGGTAGCGACAATGAGCAGTACTTC. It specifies CSVRGGSDNEQYF.